These 25 T cell receptor beta chains were all obtained from the same sample, sequenced in a study of blood T cell repertoires in COVID-19. TCRdb's copy holds only in-frame clones and misses some; the assay was immunoSEQ multiplex PCR. The table lists hundreds of thousands of clones, about 91% of them singletons. The material sequenced was PBMCs or T cells enriched from blood (not recorded which). All receptors come from a woman younger than 35 who had recovered from COVID-19.

The chain recombines TRBV19 with TRBJ1-5; weak D call: TRBD1 (5 bases). V was trimmed by 6 bases and J by 3 bases, leaving 9 bases between them. The CDR3 consists of 13 residues. Germline CDR1 and CDR2: LNHDA and SQIVND (reference sequence). This CDR3 reads CASSPGNNQPQHF. The CDR3 DNA follows: TGTGCCAGTAGCCCAGGGAACAATCAGCCCCAGCATTTT.

V and J are TRBV9 and TRBJ2-7, with 9 bases matching TRBD2. The CDR3 spans 15 residues. V was pared by 2 bases and J by 1 base, with 4 bases of the junction left unmatched. The germline V gene encodes CDR1 SGDLS and CDR2 YYNGEE. CDR3 loop: CASSVNSGGSYEQYF. The DNA for the CDR3 is TGTGCCAGCAGCGTTAATAGCGGGGGTTCCTACGAGCAGTACTTC.

The chain links TRBV28 to TRBJ1-3, with 10 bases aligning to TRBD1. CDR1 MDHEN and CDR2 SYDVKM come from the germline V gene. This CDR3 comprises 14 residues. Trimming at V came to 5 bases and at J to 7 bases, leaving 5 bases not matched to a gene. The CDR3 DNA sequence: TGTGCCAGCAGTACCCCGGGACAGGGGAACACCATATATTTT. The encoded protein is CASSTPGQGNTIYF.

The V call is TRBV27, the J call TRBJ2-7, with 9 bases fitting TRBD1. J was trimmed by 2 bases and V by 5 bases; bases with no gene match: 4. This CDR3 region has 14 residues. Germline CDR1 and CDR2: MNHEY and SMNVEV (reference sequence). The chain's CDR3 is CASSNRQGAYEQYF. CDR3 in DNA: TGTGCCAGCAGTAACAGACAGGGGGCCTACGAGCAGTACTTC.

This clone was counted a single time. This chain connects TRBV6-2 or TRBV6-3 to TRBJ1-1; D is perhaps TRBD1 (6 bases). Germline assignment: CDR1 MNHEY and CDR2 SVGEGT. V was trimmed by 2 bases and J by 10 bases, leaving 14 bases between them. CDR3 length: 13 amino acids. The CDR3 protein is CASSYQAQGPAFF. CDR3 nucleotides: TGTGCCAGCAGTTACCAAGCGCAGGGGCCAGCTTTCTTT.

V usage is TRBV7-8 and J usage is TRBJ2-3; TRBD2 aligns across 14 bases. Germline loops: CDR1 SGHVS, CDR2 FQNEAQ. This CDR3 is built from 18 residues. V lost 5 bases, J lost 0 bases, and 7 bases stayed unmatched. The CDR3 DNA reads TGTGCCAGCAGCCGAGGGACTAGCGGGGGCACTAGCACAGATACGCAGTATTTT. Its translation is CASSRGTSGGTSTDTQYF.

The chain is built from TRBV7-6 and TRBJ1-1; no reliable D call. The CDR3 has 11 residues. V shed 5 bases and J shed 7 bases, with 8 bases lying between them. Germline V lookup: CDR1 SGHVS, CDR2 FNYEAQ. The CDR3 bases are TGTGCCAGCAGCCACGGTGGTGAAGCTTTCTTT. This gives the protein CASSHGGEAFF. Together with reference TRBV7-6 and TRBJ1-1, the CDR3 gives the full variable domain: GAGVSQSPRYKVTKRGQDVALRCDPISGHVSLYWYRQALGQGPEFLTYFNYEAQQDKSGLPNDRFSAERPEGSISTLTIQRTEQRDSAMYRCASSHGGEAFFGQGTRLTVV.

This chain uses TRBV4-3 with TRBJ2-2; D is perhaps TRBD2 (6 bases). The CDR3 contains 15 residues. Trimming removed 3 bases from V and 2 bases from J, with 10 bases in between. Germline CDR1 LGHNA, CDR2 YSLEER. CDR3 bases: TGCGCCAGCAGCCAGACGGGAGATAACACCGGGGAGCTGTTTTTT. Translation: CASSQTGDNTGELFF.

The chain recombines TRBV13 with TRBJ2-5; D is unresolved. V lost 5 bases and J 5 bases, leaving 12 bases between the germline ends. CDR1 is PRHDT and CDR2 is FYEKMQ in the germline V gene (reference sequence). The CDR3 has 13 amino acids. The CDR3 here is CASSVDISETQYF. The CDR3 DNA follows: TGTGCCAGCAGCGTAGATATATCGGAGACCCAGTACTTC.

The rearrangement uses TRBV9 and TRBJ2-1, with TRBD1 as a possible D gene (5 bases). CDR3 length equals 15 residues. Germline V lookup: CDR1 SGDLS, CDR2 YYNGEE. The V gene lost 3 bases and the J gene lost 6 bases, with 16 bases spanning the gap. The DNA of the CDR3 is TGTGCCAGCAGCGCCCAGGGTCTCGACAGCAATGAGCAGTTCTTC. Translating it yields CASSAQGLDSNEQFF. Using reference TRBV9 and TRBJ2-1 for the parts outside the CDR3, the full variable domain is DSGVTQTPKHLITATGQRVTLRCSPRSGDLSVYWYQQSLDQGLQFLIQYYNGEERAKGNILERFSAQQFPDLHSELNLSSLELGDSALYFCASSAQGLDSNEQFFGPGTRLTVL.

The chain joins TRBV28 to TRBJ2-5, with 7 bases fitting TRBD2. The length of the CDR3 is 16 residues. Germline V gene lookup returns CDR1 MDHEN and CDR2 SYDVKM. The V segment lost 7 bases and the J segment 1 base; nucleotides outside the gene matches: 12. The DNA of the CDR3 is TGTGCCAGCATCCAACTGGGGGGGGGTCTCCAAGAGACCCAGTACTTC. Protein: CASIQLGGGLQETQYF. Complete variable domain (other parts from reference TRBV28 and TRBJ2-5): DVKVTQSSRYLVKRTGEKVFLECVQDMDHENMFWYRQDPGLGLRLIYFSYDVKMKEKGDIPEGYSVSREKKERFSLILESASTNQTSMYLCASIQLGGGLQETQYFGPGTRLLVL.

J is TRBJ2-5 and V is TRBV18, with 7 nucleotides matching TRBD1. Looked up from germline, CDR1 is KGHSH and CDR2 is LQKENI. The CDR3 covers 15 residues. V shed 1 base, J shed 1 base, and the junction held 3 bases outside the gene matches. The CDR3 DNA is TGTGCCAGCTCACCACAGACAGGGCTCCAAGAGACCCAGTACTTC. It is translated as CASSPQTGLQETQYF.

V usage is TRBV7-2 and J usage is TRBJ2-3; 7 nucleotides line up with TRBD2. The CDR3 is 16 amino acids. Germline V gene lookup returns CDR1 SGHTA and CDR2 FQGNSA. After removal of 5 bases from V and 4 bases from J, the junction contained 12 bases not matched to a gene. CDR3 sequence: CASSPDGSGDADTQYF. CDR3 DNA: TGTGCCAGCAGCCCGGACGGCAGCGGGGATGCAGATACGCAGTATTTT. Looking up the rest from reference TRBV7-2 and TRBJ2-3 gives the full variable domain: GAGVSQSPSNKVTEKGKDVELRCDPISGHTALYWYRQSLGQGLEFLIYFQGNSAPDKSGLPSDRFSAERTGGSVSTLTIQRTQQEDSAVYLCASSPDGSGDADTQYFGPGTRLTVL.

This rearrangement joins TRBV30 to TRBJ2-4; tentative D call: TRBD1 (6 bases). CDR1 and CDR2 from the germline V gene are GTSNPN and SVGIG (reference sequence). V was pared by 0 bases and J by 0 bases, with 6 bases between. This CDR3 has 14 residues. CDR3 DNA sequence: TGTGCCTGGAGTGTACAGGGAGCCAAAAACATTCAGTACTTC. It yields the protein CAWSVQGAKNIQYF.

This clone was seen only a few times. V and J are TRBV28 and TRBJ2-3; 7 nucleotides line up with TRBD1. V gave up 7 bases and J gave up 1 base; unmatched junction bases: 11. Germline-derived CDR1 and CDR2 are MDHEN and SYDVKM. CDR3 length: 16 amino acids. This CDR3 reads CASTPRQGIGTDTQYF. The CDR3 region has the DNA TGTGCCAGCACCCCTCGACAGGGTATCGGCACAGATACGCAGTATTTT.

The CDR3 DNA is TGTGCCAGTAGTAGCGGGAGGGCGTTATATACGCAGTATTTT. Translated, it gives CASSSGRALYTQYF. The rearrangement uses TRBV19 and TRBJ2-3, with TRBD2 matching 9 bases. The CDR3 sequence is 14 residues long. V lost 4 bases to trimming and J lost 7 bases; unmatched junction nucleotides: 6. CDR1 is LNHDA and CDR2 is SQIVND in the germline V gene (reference sequence).

The genes are TRBV5-5 and TRBJ2-3; D may be TRBD1 (5 bases). This CDR3 has 15 amino acids. In germline, CDR1 is SGHKS, CDR2 YYEKEE (reference sequence). Trimming left V 1 base short and J 2 bases short, with 11 bases between. The CDR3 bases are TGTGCCAGCAGCTTGTTTGACAGAAACACAGATACGCAGTATTTT. Translation: CASSLFDRNTDTQYF.

This rearrangement joins TRBV7-2 to TRBJ2-2, with D perhaps matching TRBD1 (6 bases). Germline CDR1 and CDR2: SGHTA and FQGNSA. The V end lost 5 bases, the J end lost 0 bases, and 13 bases lay between the germline ends. The CDR3 length is 16 residues. CDR3 nucleotide sequence: TGTGCCAGCAGCCCCCAGGGGCCCGCGAACACCGGGGAGCTGTTTTTT. This sequence encodes CASSPQGPANTGELFF. The variable domain in full, completed from reference TRBV7-2 and TRBJ2-2, reads GAGVSQSPSNKVTEKGKDVELRCDPISGHTALYWYRQSLGQGLEFLIYFQGNSAPDKSGLPSDRFSAERTGGSVSTLTIQRTQQEDSAVYLCASSPQGPANTGELFFGEGSRLTVL.

V is TRBV11-3 and J is TRBJ2-7; 7 bases line up with TRBD2. The CDR3 runs to 14 residues. The J segment lost 2 bases and the V segment lost 3 bases, leaving 4 bases of the junction unmatched. Germline CDR1 is SGHNT and CDR2 is YENEEA. In DNA, the CDR3 is TGTGCCAGCAGCTTCGGCGGGAGCCCCTACGAGCAGTACTTC. The encoded protein is CASSFGGSPYEQYF.

V and J are TRBV9 and TRBJ2-3, with no clear D. Germline CDR1 is SGDLS and CDR2 is YYNGEE. This CDR3 region has 15 residues. The ends were cut back, 0 bases at V and 0 bases at J, with 8 bases in the middle. CDR3 sequence (DNA): TGTGCCAGCAGCGTAGTTGCAGGAAGCACAGATACGCAGTATTTT. This translates into CASSVVAGSTDTQYF.

The chain has TRBV7-8 and TRBJ1-1, with D perhaps TRBD1 (5 bases). The CDR3 runs 13 residues. Germline CDR1 SGHVS, CDR2 FQNEAQ. The V end was cut by 4 bases, the J end by 11 bases, with 17 bases between. The CDR3 nucleotides read TGTGCCAGCAGCTCCGCGTCGCTTCGGGGGGCTTTCTTT. Translation: CASSSASLRGAFF.

This chain joins TRBV27 and TRBJ2-7; D possibly corresponds to TRBD1 (6 bases). CDR1 MNHEY and CDR2 SMNVEV come from the germline V gene (reference sequence). With 3 bases removed from V and 5 bases from J, the gap between germline ends came to 14 bases. The CDR3 has 14 residues. The CDR3 sequence: CASSFRQGTNEQYF. The CDR3 nucleotides are TGTGCCAGCAGTTTCCGGCAAGGGACAAACGAGCAGTACTTC.

The genes are TRBV28 and TRBJ2-1; TRBD1 is a possible D gene (5 bases). Between the trimmed V and J ends, which lost 2 bases and 6 bases, there was a span of 8 bases. Germline-derived CDR1 and CDR2 are MDHEN and SYDVKM. There are 13 residues in the CDR3. The CDR3 coding sequence is TGTGCCAGCAGTTTAGGGGCGCCCAATGAGCAGTTCTTC. Its protein is CASSLGAPNEQFF.

The chain combines TRBV7-2 with TRBJ1-6; D ambiguous. Trimming pared 0 bases from V and 10 bases from J, leaving 10 bases between. Germline V gene data show CDR1 as SGHTA and CDR2 as FQGNSA. The CDR3 sequence is 14 residues long. The CDR3 region has the DNA TGTGCCAGCAGCTTAGCGCACAGCAGCTCACCCCTCCACTTT. Residues: CASSLAHSSSPLHF.

V is TRBV25-1 and J is TRBJ1-1; 7 nucleotides agree with TRBD1. V lost 6 bases to trimming and J lost 0 bases; unmatched junction nucleotides: 7. CDR3 length: 15 amino acids. The V gene's germline CDR1 is MGHDK and CDR2 SYGVNS. The chain's CDR3 is CASRETTGMNTEAFF. DNA for the CDR3: TGTGCCAGCAGGGAGACGACAGGGATGAACACTGAAGCTTTCTTT.